Listed below are T cell receptor beta chains from one sample, sequenced in a study of cytomegalovirus exposure and HLA in healthy donors. TCRdb's table, derived via immunoSEQ multiplex PCR, lists solely in-frame clones and lacks some. The sample includes about 94,000 clones, approximately 78% of them seen just once. Specimen: PBMCs. Receptors originate from a woman aged 60-75 years in good health and CMV-seronegative. Each CDR3 is given with its conserved first and last residue. Fields, in order: D gene, J gene, V gene, clone size, CDR3 DNA, CDR3 protein. A D gene is named only where the DNA matches it firmly. Not every row has a clone size; where given, it reads once, few, many or a size class.

>NA|TRBJ1-6|TRBV6-1|few
TGTGCCAGCAGTGAAGAAAGGTCACAGCGGAGAAATTCACCCCTCCACTTT
CASSEERSQRRNSPLHF
>NA|TRBJ2-2|TRBV5-1|NA
TGCGCCAGCAGCTATATTACCGGGGAGCTGTTTTTT
CASSYITGELFF
>NA|TRBJ1-1|TRBV5-1|NA
TGCGCCAGCACCCTGGACAGGAACACTGAAGCTTTCTTT
CASTLDRNTEAFF
>NA|TRBJ1-1|TRBV7-2|NA
TGTGCCAGCAGCGTGGACAGAAACACTGAAGCTTTCTTT
CASSVDRNTEAFF
>TRBD2|TRBJ2-7|TRBV11-2|NA
TGTGCCAGCAGCATACTAGCGGGGGCCCTCGACGGAGGGGAGCAGTACTTC
CASSILAGALDGGEQYF
>TRBD2|TRBJ2-5|TRBV25-1|NA
TGTGCCAGCAGTGAAATCACCTTAGCGGGGTCACAAGAGACCCAGTACTTC
CASSEITLAGSQETQYF
>NA|TRBJ2-1|TRBV9|NA
TGTGCCAGCAGCGGTAGACCGACTAGTTCCTACAATGAGCAGTTCTTC
CASSGRPTSSYNEQFF
>NA|TRBJ2-7|TRBV27|NA
TGTGCCAGCAGTTTAAGAGGGCGACCCCACGAGCAGTACTTC
CASSLRGRPHEQYF
>TRBD1|TRBJ2-1|TRBV7-9|NA
TGTGCCAGCAGCTTAGTCGGGACAGGCCTATACAATGAGCAGTTCTTC
CASSLVGTGLYNEQFF
>NA|TRBJ2-7|TRBV6-5|once
TGTGCCAGCAGTTACGGGACAAATTACGAGCAGTACTTC
CASSYGTNYEQYF
>NA|TRBJ1-1|TRBV14|NA
TGTGCCAGCAGCCAAGAGTTCCAGGAGAACACTGAAGCTTTCTTT
CASSQEFQENTEAFF
>TRBD1|TRBJ1-4|TRBV10-2|NA
TGCGCCAGCAGTGAGAAAGGGGGCCACGAAAAACTGTTTTTT
CASSEKGGHEKLFF
>NA|TRBJ1-2|TRBV9|NA
TGTGCCAGCAGCGTCACACAGTTCTATGGCTACGCCTTC
CASSVTQFYGYAF
>NA|TRBJ1-1|TRBV7-9|few
TGTGCCAGCTCACCGAGAATGAACACTGAAGCTTTCTTT
CASSPRMNTEAFF
>TRBD1|TRBJ1-4|TRBV5-4|few
TGTGCCAGCAGCCCAGGACAGGGGCGGGAAAAACTGTTTTTT
CASSPGQGREKLFF
>NA|TRBJ2-7|TRBV27|once
TGTGCCACCTCGCGGGCCTCAGGTTTTACGCAGCAGTACTTC
CATSRASGFTQQYF
>TRBD2|TRBJ2-4|TRBV5-1|few
TGCGCCAGCAGCTTGATCGGGGGGACCAAAAACATTCAGTACTTC
CASSLIGGTKNIQYF